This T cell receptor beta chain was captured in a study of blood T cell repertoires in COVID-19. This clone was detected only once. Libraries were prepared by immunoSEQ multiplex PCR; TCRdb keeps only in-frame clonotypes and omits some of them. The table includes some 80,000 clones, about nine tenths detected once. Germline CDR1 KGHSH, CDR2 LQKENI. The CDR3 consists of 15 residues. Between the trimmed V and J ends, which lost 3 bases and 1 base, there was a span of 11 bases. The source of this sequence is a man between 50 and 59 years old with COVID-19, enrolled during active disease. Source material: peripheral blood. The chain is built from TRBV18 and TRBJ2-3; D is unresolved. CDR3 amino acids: CASSPYRVGTDTQYF. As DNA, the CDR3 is TGTGCCAGCTCACCGTACCGGGTGGGCACAGATACGCAGTATTTT.